The 10 T cell receptor beta chains presented below share a single source sample, sequenced in a study of T-cell memory formation after mild COVID-19. In TCRdb, the 5' RACE reads were re-called with MiXCR into one record per CDR3 protein. In the table there are about 430,000 distinct CDR3 sequences, roughly 18% of which are singletons. The source material was PBMCs or a T cell subset sorted from them (not recorded which). The source of these receptors is a man aged 18 to 29 who had mild COVID-19 (a few samples of this study predate the infection). Cell type and time point are not known.

The genes are TRBV14 and TRBJ1-2; D perhaps matches TRBD1 (6 bases). This CDR3 is 15 amino acids long. V gave up 1 base and J gave up 2 bases, with 11 bases separating them. From germline, CDR1 is SGHDN and CDR2 FVKESK. The CDR3 loop is CASSQGWGLNYGYTF. CDR3 bases: TGTGCCAGCAGCCAAGGATGGGGGCTGAACTATGGCTACACCTTC.

This clonotype was observed a few times. V gene TRBV7-2 combines with J gene TRBJ2-1; 9 bases line up with TRBD2. This CDR3 has 15 amino acids. With 2 bases clipped from V and 6 bases from J, the junction kept 5 bases outside the gene matches. Per the germline V gene, CDR1 is SGHTA and CDR2 is FQGNSA. The CDR3 here is CASSLRGGALNEQFF. The CDR3 bases are TGTGCCAGCAGCTTACGCGGGGGGGCCCTCAATGAGCAGTTCTTC.

Ten or more counts support this clonotype. V usage is TRBV7-9 and J usage is TRBJ2-5; D unresolved. Germline V CDR1 and CDR2: SEHNR, FQNEAQ (reference sequence). V was cut by 2 bases and J by 1 base, with 8 bases left in between. CDR3 length: 14 amino acids. CDR3 residues: CASSLHNFQETQYF. The DNA for the CDR3 is TGTGCCAGCAGCTTACATAATTTCCAAGAGACCCAGTACTTC.

This clonotype showed up just a few times. The CDR3, as DNA: TGTGCCAGCAGCGTTAGCGGGCTTCAAGAGACCCAGTACTTC. Amino acids: CASSVSGLQETQYF. This sequence joins TRBV9 and TRBJ2-5, with TRBD2 identical over 7 bases. V lost 2 bases and J lost 2; bases outside the gene matches: 3. Germline assignment: CDR1 SGDLS and CDR2 YYNGEE. The CDR3 is made up of 14 amino acids.

This clonotype has just a few counts. The CDR3 loop is CASSAGTVSEQYF. As DNA, the CDR3 is TGTGCCAGCAGTGCCGGGACAGTCTCCGAGCAGTACTTC. The chain uses TRBV6-6 and TRBJ2-7, with 7 positions matching TRBD1. V lost 5 bases, J lost 6 bases, and 7 bases stayed unmatched. The germline gives CDR1 MNHNY, CDR2 SVGAGI (reference sequence). The CDR3 has 13 amino acids.

The rearrangement joins TRBV28 to TRBJ1-6, with D possibly being TRBD1 (5 bases). This CDR3 has 14 residues. V shed 3 bases and J shed 7 bases, with 10 bases lying between them. The germline CDR1 and CDR2 sequences are MDHEN and SYDVKM. CDR3 sequence reads: CASSFLAGNSPLHF. CDR3 nucleotides: TGTGCCAGCAGTTTTCTTGCAGGGAATTCACCCCTCCACTTT.

V usage is TRBV7-9 and J usage is TRBJ2-7, with 7 bases matching TRBD1. Germline-derived CDR1 and CDR2 are SEHNR and FQNEAQ (reference sequence). Germline trimming cut 5 bases from V and 7 bases from J; bases unmatched to any gene: 8. The CDR3 consists of 13 residues. The CDR3 DNA reads TGTGCCAGCAGCCGCACAGGGGTGGAAGAGCAGTACGTC. This encodes CASSRTGVEEQYV.

The V gene is TRBV18, the J gene TRBJ2-3; D gene uncertain. Trimming pared 3 bases from V and 2 bases from J, leaving 15 bases between. This CDR3 is 16 amino acids long. Per the germline V gene, CDR1 is KGHSH and CDR2 is LQKENI. The CDR3 loop is CASSPSREANTDTQYF. The DNA for the CDR3 is TGTGCCAGCTCACCGTCCAGAGAGGCCAACACAGATACGCAGTATTTT.

V and J are TRBV7-9 and TRBJ2-1, with D possibly being TRBD1 or TRBD2 (6 bases each). The germline gives CDR1 SEHNR, CDR2 FQNEAQ (reference sequence). The CDR3 spans 16 residues. V was cut by 7 bases and J by 10 bases, with 26 bases left in between. The CDR3 protein is CASTVGVDTRGGEQFF. The DNA of the CDR3 is TGTGCCAGCACCGTTGGTGTGGACACCAGAGGGGGGGAGCAGTTCTTC. The variable domain in full, completed from reference TRBV7-9 and TRBJ2-1, reads DTGVSQNPRHKITKRGQNVTFRCDPISEHNRLYWYRQTLGQGPEFLTYFQNEAQLEKSRLLSDRFSAERPKGSFSTLEIQRTEQGDSAMYLCASTVGVDTRGGEQFFGPGTRLTVL.

The genes are TRBV3-1 and TRBJ2-6, with a weak D call TRBD2 (5 bases). The V and J ends lost 4 bases and 1 base respectively, with 17 bases between them. CDR3 length equals 18 residues. The germline CDR1 and CDR2 sequences are LGHDT and YNNKEL (reference sequence). This CDR3 is CASSPGTTRESGANVLTF. CDR3 nucleotide sequence: TGTGCCAGCAGCCCGGGAACGACACGAGAGTCTGGGGCCAACGTCCTGACTTTC.